This T cell receptor beta chain derives from a study of OX40 agonist ivuxolimab in advanced cancers. The overall study: Head and neck, renal cell, melanoma or hepatocellular carcinoma were the cancers that dose-escalation patients had. Earlier treatment with anti-PD-1, anti-PD-L1 or anti-CTLA-4 was permitted, and roughly 40% had received some. Study-wide results and caveats: Specificity for antigen went undetermined in the expanded peripheral T cells. Among the lowest levels of clonal expansion were found in partial responders at 0.1-3.0 mg/kg.

V was shortened by 2 bases and J by 8 bases, with 25 bases between the two germline ends. CDR1 is SGHNT, CDR2 YYREEE, per germline (reference sequence). The CDR3 covers 17 residues. Method: immunoSEQ multiplex PCR; TCRdb's copy keeps in-frame clones and lacks some. In the table there are 75,000 to 100,000 clones, more than 75% of which are singletons. To note about this clone: As yet, its antigen is unknown.

This specimen consisted of CD4+ or CD8+ T cells sorted from blood, obtained in a trial of the OX40 agonist ivuxolimab. This clonotype was sampled from an adult with an advanced solid tumor such as melanoma, head and neck, liver or kidney cancer. The chain links TRBV5-4 to TRBJ1-2, with D perhaps TRBD1 (6 bases). The chain's CDR3 is CASSFPWPGPGENGYTF. As DNA, the CDR3 is TGTGCCAGCAGCTTCCCATGGCCCGGTCCAGGGGAAAACGGCTACACCTTC. Based on the CDR3 plus reference TRBV5-4 and TRBJ1-2, the full variable domain is ETGVTQSPTHLIKTRGQQVTLRCSSQSGHNTVSWYQQALGQGPQFIFQYYREEENGRGNFPPRFSGLQFPNYSSELNVNALELDDSALYLCASSFPWPGPGENGYTFGSGTRLTVV.